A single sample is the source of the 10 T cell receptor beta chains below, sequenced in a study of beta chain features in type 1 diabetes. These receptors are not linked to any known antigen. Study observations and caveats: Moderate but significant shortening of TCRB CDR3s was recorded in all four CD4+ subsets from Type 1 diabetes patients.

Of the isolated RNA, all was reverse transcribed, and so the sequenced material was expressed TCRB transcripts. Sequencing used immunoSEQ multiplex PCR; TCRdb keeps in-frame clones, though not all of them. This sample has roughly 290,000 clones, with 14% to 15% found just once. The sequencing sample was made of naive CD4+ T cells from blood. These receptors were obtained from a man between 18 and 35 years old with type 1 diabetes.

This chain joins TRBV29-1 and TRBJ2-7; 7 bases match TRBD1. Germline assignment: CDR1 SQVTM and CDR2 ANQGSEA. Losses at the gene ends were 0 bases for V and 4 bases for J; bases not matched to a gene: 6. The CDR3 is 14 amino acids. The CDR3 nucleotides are TGCAGCGTTGAAGAGACAGGGCCCCTTTACGAGCAGTACTTC. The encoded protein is CSVEETGPLYEQYF.

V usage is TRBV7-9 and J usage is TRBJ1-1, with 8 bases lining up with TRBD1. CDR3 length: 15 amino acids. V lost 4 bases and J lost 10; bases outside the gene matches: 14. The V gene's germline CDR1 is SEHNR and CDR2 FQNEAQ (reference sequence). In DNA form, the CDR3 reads TGTGCCAGCAGCTCAACCCCAGGGGGCGAAGGTAGAGCTTTCTTT. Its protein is CASSSTPGGEGRAFF.

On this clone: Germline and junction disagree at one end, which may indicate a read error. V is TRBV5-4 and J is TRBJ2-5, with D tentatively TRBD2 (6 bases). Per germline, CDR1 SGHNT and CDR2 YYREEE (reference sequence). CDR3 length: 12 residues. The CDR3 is CASSHSRGPGDF. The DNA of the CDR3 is TGTGCCAGCAGCCACTCCCGAGGGCCGGGGGACTTC. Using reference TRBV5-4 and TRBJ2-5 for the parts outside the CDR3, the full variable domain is ETGVTQSPTHLIKTRGQQVTLRCSSQSGHNTVSWYQQALGQGPQFIFQYYREEENGRGNFPPRFSGLQFPNYSSELNVNALELDDSALYLCASSHSRGPGDFGPGTRLLVL.

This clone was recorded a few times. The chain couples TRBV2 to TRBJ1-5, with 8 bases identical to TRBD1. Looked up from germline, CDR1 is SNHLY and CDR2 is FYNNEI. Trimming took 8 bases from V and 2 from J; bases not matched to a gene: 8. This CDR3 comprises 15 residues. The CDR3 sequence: CASGDRGGGNQPQHF. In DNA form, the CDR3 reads TGTGCCAGCGGCGACAGGGGAGGGGGCAATCAGCCCCAGCATTTT. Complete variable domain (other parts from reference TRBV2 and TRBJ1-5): EPEVTQTPSHQVTQMGQEVILRCVPISNHLYFYWYRQILGQKVEFLVSFYNNEISEKSEIFDDQFSVERPDGSNFTLKIRSTKLEDSAMYFCASGDRGGGNQPQHFGDGTRLSIL.

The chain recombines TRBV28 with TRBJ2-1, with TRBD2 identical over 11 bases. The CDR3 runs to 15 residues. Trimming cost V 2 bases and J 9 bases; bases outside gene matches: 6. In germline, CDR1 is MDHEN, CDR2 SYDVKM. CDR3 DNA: TGTGCCAGCAGTTTAGCCGGGACTAGCGGTTTTGAGCAGTTCTTC. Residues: CASSLAGTSGFEQFF.

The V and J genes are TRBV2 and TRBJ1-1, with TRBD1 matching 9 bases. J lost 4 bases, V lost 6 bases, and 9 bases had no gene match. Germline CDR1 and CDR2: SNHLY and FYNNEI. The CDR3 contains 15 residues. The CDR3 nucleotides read TGTGCCAGCAGGCCCCGGGACAGGGTGGGCACTGAAGCTTTCTTT. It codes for CASRPRDRVGTEAFF.

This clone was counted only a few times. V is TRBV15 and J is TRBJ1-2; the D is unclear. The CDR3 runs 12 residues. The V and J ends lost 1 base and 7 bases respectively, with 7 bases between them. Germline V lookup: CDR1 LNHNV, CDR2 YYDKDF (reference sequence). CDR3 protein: CATSRGQTGYTF. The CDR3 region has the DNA TGTGCCACCAGCAGAGGACAAACTGGCTACACCTTC.

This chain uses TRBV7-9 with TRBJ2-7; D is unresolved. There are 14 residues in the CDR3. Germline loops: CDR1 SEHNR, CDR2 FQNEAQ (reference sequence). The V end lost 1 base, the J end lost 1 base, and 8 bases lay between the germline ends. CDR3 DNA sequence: TGTGCCAGCAGCTTAGAGCCAGGTTCCTACGAGCAGTACTTC. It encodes CASSLEPGSYEQYF.

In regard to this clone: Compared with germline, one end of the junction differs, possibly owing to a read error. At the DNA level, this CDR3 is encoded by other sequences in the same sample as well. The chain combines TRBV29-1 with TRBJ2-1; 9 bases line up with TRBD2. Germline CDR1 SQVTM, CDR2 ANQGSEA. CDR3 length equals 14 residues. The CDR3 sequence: CSVVVRGGYNEQFF. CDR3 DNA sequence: TGCAGCGTTGTAGTGCGGGGGGGATACAATGAACAGTTCTTC.

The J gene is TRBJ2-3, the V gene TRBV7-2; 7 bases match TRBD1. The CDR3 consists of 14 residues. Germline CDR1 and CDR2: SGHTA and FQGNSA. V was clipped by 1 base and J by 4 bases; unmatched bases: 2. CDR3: CASSLDRGADTQYF. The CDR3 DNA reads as TGTGCCAGCAGCTTAGACAGGGGAGCAGATACGCAGTATTTT.